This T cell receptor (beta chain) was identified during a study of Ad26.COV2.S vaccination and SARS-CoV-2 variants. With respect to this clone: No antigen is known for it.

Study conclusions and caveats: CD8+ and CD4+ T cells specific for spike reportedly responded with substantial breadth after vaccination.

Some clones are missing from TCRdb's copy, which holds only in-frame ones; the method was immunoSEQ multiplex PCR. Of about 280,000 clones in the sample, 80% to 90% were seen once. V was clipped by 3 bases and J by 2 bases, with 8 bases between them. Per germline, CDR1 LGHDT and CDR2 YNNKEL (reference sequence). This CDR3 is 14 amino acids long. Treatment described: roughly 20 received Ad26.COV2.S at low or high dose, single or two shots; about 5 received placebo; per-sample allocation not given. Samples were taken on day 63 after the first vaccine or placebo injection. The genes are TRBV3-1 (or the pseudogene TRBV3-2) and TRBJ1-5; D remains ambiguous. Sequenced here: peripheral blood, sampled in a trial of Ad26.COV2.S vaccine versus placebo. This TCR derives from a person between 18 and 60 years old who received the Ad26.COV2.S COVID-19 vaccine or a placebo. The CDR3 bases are TGTGCCAGCAGCCAGACTTCCGGCAATCAGCCCCAGCATTTT. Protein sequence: CASSQTSGNQPQHF.